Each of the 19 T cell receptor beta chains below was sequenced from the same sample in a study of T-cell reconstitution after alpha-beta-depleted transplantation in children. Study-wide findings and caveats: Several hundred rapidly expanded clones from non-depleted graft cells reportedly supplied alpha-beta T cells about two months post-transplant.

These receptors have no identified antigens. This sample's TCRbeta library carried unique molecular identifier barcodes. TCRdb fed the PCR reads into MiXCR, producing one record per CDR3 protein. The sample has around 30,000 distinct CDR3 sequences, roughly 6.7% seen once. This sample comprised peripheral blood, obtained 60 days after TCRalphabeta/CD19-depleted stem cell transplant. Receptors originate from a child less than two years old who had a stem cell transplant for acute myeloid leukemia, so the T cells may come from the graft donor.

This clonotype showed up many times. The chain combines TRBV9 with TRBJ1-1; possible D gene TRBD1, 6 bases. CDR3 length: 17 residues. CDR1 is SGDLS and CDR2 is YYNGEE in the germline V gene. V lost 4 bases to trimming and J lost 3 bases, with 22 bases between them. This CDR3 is CASSSRGGGLSDTEAFF. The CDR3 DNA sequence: TGTGCCAGCAGCTCCCGAGGGGGGGGCTTATCGGACACTGAAGCTTTCTTT.

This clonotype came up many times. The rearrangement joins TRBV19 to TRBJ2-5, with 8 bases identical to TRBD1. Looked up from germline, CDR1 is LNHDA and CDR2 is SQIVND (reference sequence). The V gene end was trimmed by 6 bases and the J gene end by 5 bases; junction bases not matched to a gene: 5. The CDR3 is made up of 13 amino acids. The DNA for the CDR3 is TGTGCCAGTAGCGACAGGGGTCATGAGACCCAGTACTTC. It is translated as CASSDRGHETQYF.

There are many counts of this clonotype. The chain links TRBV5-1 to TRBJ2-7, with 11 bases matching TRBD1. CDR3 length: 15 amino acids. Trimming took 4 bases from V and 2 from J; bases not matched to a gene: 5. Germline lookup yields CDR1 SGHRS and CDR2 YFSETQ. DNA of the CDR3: TGCGCCAGCAGCCAGGGACAGGGGGTTACCTACGAGCAGTACTTC. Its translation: CASSQGQGVTYEQYF. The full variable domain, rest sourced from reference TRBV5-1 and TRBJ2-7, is KAGVTQTPRYLIKTRGQQVTLSCSPISGHRSVSWYQQTPGQGLQFLFEYFSETQRNKGNFPGRFSGRQFSNSRSEMNVSTLELGDSALYLCASSQGQGVTYEQYFGPGTRLTVT.

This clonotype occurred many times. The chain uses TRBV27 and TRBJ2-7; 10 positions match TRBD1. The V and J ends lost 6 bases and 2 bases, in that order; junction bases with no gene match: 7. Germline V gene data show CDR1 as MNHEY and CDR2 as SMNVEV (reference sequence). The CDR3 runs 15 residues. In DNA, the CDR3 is TGTGCCAGCAGAATTCGGGACAGGGGAACCTACGAGCAGTACTTC. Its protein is CASRIRDRGTYEQYF.

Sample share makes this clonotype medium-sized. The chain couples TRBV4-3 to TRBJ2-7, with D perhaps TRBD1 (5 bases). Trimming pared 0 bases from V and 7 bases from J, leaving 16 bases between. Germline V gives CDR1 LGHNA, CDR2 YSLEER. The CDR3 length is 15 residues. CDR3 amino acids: CASSQDLSGSREQYF. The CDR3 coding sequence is TGCGCCAGCAGCCAAGACTTGTCAGGGTCACGGGAGCAGTACTTC.

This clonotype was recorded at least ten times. CDR3 bases: TGTGCCAGCAGTTTAACCCCCCAGGGCTACGAGCAGTACTTC. Translating gives CASSLTPQGYEQYF. The genes are TRBV12-3 or TRBV12-4 and TRBJ2-7; D is possibly TRBD1 (5 bases). The CDR3 runs 14 residues. The V and J ends lost 2 bases and 3 bases respectively, with 11 bases between them.

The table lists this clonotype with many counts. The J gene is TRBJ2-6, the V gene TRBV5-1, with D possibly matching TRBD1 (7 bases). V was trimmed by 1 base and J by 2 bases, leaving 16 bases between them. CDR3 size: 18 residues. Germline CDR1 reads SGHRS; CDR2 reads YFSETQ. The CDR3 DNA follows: TGCGCCAGCAGCTTGTATTCAGGGGGACTTGCTGGGGCCAACGTCCTGACTTTC. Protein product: CASSLYSGGLAGANVLTF.

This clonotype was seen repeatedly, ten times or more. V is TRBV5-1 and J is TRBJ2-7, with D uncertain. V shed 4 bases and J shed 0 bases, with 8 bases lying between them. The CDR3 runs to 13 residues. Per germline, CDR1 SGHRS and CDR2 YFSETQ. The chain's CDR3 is CASSSRLSYEQYF. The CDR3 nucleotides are TGCGCCAGCAGCAGCCGCCTCTCCTACGAGCAGTACTTC.

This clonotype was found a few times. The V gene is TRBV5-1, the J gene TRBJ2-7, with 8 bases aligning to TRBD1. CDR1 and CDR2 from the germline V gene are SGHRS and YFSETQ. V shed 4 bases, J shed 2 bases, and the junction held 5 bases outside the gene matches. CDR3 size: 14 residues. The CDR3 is CASSKGQVTYEQYF. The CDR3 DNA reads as TGCGCCAGCAGCAAGGGACAGGTAACCTACGAGCAGTACTTC.

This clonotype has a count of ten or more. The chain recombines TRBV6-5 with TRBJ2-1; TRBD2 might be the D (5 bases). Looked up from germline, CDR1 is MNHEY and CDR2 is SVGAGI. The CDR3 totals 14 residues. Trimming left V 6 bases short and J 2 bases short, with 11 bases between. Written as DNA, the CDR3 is TGTGCCAGCAGCCCCGGGATTGCCTACAATGAGCAGTTCTTC. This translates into CASSPGIAYNEQFF.

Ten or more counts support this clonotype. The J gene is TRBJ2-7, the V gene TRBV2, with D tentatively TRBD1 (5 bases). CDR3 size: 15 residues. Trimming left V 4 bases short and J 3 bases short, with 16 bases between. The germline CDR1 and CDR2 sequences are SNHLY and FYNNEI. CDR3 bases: TGTGCCAGCAGTGGACAGATCAAGAAGATCTACGAGCAGTACTTC. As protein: CASSGQIKKIYEQYF.

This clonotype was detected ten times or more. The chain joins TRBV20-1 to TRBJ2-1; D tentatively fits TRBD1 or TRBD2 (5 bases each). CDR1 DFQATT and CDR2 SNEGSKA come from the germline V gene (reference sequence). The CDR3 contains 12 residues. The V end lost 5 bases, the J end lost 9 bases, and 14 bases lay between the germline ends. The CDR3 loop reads CSAYRGAVEQFF. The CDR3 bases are TGCAGTGCTTATAGGGGAGCGGTTGAGCAGTTCTTC.

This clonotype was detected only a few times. CDR3 sequence reads: CASSPPVGEKTQYF. For the CDR3, the DNA is TGTGCCAGCTCACCACCGGTAGGGGAAAAGACCCAGTACTTC. This chain links TRBV18 with TRBJ2-5; TRBD1 is a possible D gene (5 bases). The length of the CDR3 is 14 residues. Germline CDR1 and CDR2: KGHSH and LQKENI. Trimming removed 0 bases from V and 6 bases from J, with 11 bases in between.

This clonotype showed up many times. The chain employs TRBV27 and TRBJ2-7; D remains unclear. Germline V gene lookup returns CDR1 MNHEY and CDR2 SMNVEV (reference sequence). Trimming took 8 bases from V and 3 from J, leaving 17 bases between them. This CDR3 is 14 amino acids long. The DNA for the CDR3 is TGTGCCAGCTCAGGACGTCACTCCCTCTACGAGCAGTACTTC. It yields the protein CASSGRHSLYEQYF.

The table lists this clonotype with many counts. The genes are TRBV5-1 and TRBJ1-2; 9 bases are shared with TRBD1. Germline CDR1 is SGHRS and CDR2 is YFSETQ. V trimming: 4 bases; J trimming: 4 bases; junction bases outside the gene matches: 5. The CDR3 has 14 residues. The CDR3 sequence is CASSPDRGGYGYTF. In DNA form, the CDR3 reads TGCGCCAGCAGCCCGGACAGGGGTGGCTATGGCTACACCTTC.

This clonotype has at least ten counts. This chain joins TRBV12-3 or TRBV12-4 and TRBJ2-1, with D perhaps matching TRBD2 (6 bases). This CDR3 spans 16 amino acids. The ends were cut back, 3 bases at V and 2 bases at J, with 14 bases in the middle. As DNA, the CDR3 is TGTGCCAGCAGTTTTCGGGCGGGACTGCCCTACAATGAGCAGTTCTTC. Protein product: CASSFRAGLPYNEQFF.

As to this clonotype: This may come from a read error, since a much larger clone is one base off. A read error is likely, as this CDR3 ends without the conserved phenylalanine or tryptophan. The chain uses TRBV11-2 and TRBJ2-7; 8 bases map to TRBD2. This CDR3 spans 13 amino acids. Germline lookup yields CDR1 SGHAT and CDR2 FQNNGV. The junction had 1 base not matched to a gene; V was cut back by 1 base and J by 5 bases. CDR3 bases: TGTGCCAGCAGCTTAGGGACTAGCCACGAGCAGTACCTC. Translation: CASSLGTSHEQYL.

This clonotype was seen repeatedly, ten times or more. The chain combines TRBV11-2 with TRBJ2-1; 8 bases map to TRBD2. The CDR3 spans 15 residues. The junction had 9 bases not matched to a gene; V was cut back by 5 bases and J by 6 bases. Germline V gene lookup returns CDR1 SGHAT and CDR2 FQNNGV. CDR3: CASSPRPLAVNEQFF. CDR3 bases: TGTGCCAGCAGCCCTAGACCACTAGCGGTCAATGAGCAGTTCTTC.

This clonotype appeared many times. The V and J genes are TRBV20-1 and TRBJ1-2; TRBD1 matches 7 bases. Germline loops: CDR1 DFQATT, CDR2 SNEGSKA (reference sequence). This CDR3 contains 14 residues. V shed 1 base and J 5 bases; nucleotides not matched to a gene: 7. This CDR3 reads CSARVADREYGYTF. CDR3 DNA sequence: TGCAGTGCTAGAGTAGCCGACAGGGAGTATGGCTACACCTTC.